Described below is a single T cell receptor beta chain sequence and its context. This sample is drawn from a study of blood T cell repertoires in COVID-19. V was clipped by 3 bases and J by 1 base, with 9 bases between them. The CDR3 contains 14 residues. Germline CDR1 and CDR2: ENHRY and SYGVKD. Produced via immunoSEQ multiplex PCR; TCRdb's table is partial and in-frame only. Of around 250,000 clones listed, around 86% are singletons. The TCR originated in a man younger than 35 who had recovered from COVID-19. The sample taken for sequencing was PBMCs or T cells enriched from blood (not recorded which). This chain uses TRBV10-3 with TRBJ1-1; tentatively, D is TRBD1 (6 bases). The CDR3 nucleotides read TGTGCCATCAGTGATAGGACAGAGAACACTGAAGCTTTCTTT. This encodes CAISDRTENTEAFF.